This T cell receptor (beta chain) was sequenced during a study of T cell responses to AZD1222 COVID-19 vaccine. The CDR3 covers 12 residues. Germline V gene data show CDR1 as GTSNPN and CDR2 as SVGIG (reference sequence). V was pared by 7 bases and J by 4 bases, with 12 bases between. Profiling relied on immunoSEQ multiplex PCR, and the TCRdb table lists in-frame clones only, not all of them. The sample shows 110,000 to 150,000 clones, approximately 90% of them seen only once. This TCR came from an adult in good health. This sample comprised peripheral blood, obtained on day 0 of AZD1222 vaccination. The chain combines TRBV30 with TRBJ2-3; D uncertain. In DNA form, the CDR3 reads TGTGCCTTCTCGGGTGGGGCAGATACGCAGTATTTT. Amino acids: CAFSGGADTQYF.